This T cell receptor beta chain was sequenced during a study of response to subunit inactivated influenza vaccine. Whole-study findings and limits: The authors proposed limited new T cell recruitment per seasonal influenza vaccination.

In regard to this clonotype: The antigen is not known.

Germline V gene sequence: CDR1 SGDLS, CDR2 YYNGEE. Trimming cost V 4 bases and J 6 bases; bases outside gene matches: 8. This CDR3 is 15 amino acids long. In TCRdb, the RT-PCR reads were re-called with MiXCR into one record per CDR3 protein. This table has some 600,000 distinct CDR3 sequences, 12% to 15% appearing once. The sample consisted of PBMCs from blood, taken 14 to 15 days before vaccination. This chain connects TRBV9 to TRBJ2-1; TRBD1 matches at 9 bases. The receptor was isolated from a man aged 50 or older who received an inactivated influenza vaccine. The CDR3 region has the DNA TGTGCCAGCAGCCTTGGGACAGGGAATAGCAATGAGCAGTTCTTC. Translated, it gives CASSLGTGNSNEQFF.